This T cell receptor beta chain was identified in a study of blood T cell repertoires in COVID-19. Background on the study: In each case, the material was cDNA or gDNA derived from T cells, B-cell-depleted T cells, or PBMCs.

V gave up 0 bases and J gave up 3 bases; unmatched junction bases: 14. The length of the CDR3 is 19 residues. CDR1 SGHTA and CDR2 FQGNSA come from the germline V gene. Authors' processing steps: Researchers report that nucleated cell counts were estimated from reference gene primer amplification. Generated by immunoSEQ multiplex PCR, the TCRdb table keeps only in-frame clones and is missing some. That table gives V, J and clone size, and the DNA gave D and trimming. The data show a few hundred thousand clones, with around 82% seen just once and approximately 7.4% held by the top ten. Recruits, aged about 18 to 100 years, lived in 20 to 30 US areas.

The sequenced material came from PBMCs or T cells enriched from blood (not recorded which). This receptor was taken from a middle-aged woman with acute COVID-19. This sequence joins TRBV7-2 and TRBJ2-7, with TRBD1 matching 10 bases. CDR3 sequence (DNA): TGTGCCAGCAGCTTAGCGCTGGTTAAGGGACAGGGGTCCTACTACGAGCAGTACTTC. Encoded protein: CASSLALVKGQGSYYEQYF.